This TCR beta chain was profiled in a study of monozygotic twins with inflammatory bowel disease. In germline, CDR1 is SEHNR, CDR2 FQNEAQ (reference sequence). The CDR3 contains 15 residues. TCRdb re-analyzed the 5' RACE reads; it lists each CDR3 protein once, without DNA. The sample includes about 450,000 distinct CDR3 sequences. The receptor was isolated from a human donor with ulcerative colitis or Crohn's disease, or a healthy co-twin of an affected twin (not recorded which). The sample consisted of blood. The V call is TRBV7-9, the J call TRBJ1-4; absent DNA, TCRdb's TRBD1 call cannot be checked. CDR3 protein: CASSRRTGGNEKLFF.